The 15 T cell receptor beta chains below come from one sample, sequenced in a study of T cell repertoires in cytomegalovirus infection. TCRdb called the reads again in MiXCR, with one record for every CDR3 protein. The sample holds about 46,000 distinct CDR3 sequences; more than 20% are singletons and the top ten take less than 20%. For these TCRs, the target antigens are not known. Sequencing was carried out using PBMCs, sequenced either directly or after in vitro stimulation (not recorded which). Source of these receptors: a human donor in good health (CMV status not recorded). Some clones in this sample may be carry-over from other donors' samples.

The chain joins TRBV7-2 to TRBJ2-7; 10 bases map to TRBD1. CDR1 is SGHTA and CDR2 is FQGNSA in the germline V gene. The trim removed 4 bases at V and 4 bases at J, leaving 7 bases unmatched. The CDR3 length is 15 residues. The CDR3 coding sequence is TGTGCCAGCAGCTCGACACGGACAGGGGGTTACGAGCAGTACTTC. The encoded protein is CASSSTRTGGYEQYF.

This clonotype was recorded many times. CDR3 sequence (DNA): TGTGCCACCAGTGAATCGGGGACAGCTTACAATGAGCAGTTCTTC. Its protein is CATSESGTAYNEQFF. The J gene is TRBJ2-1, the V gene TRBV24-1; TRBD1 agrees at 7 bases. The V gene end was trimmed by 4 bases and the J gene end by 4 bases; junction bases not matched to a gene: 6. The CDR3 extends over 15 amino acids. The V gene's germline CDR1 is KGHDR and CDR2 SFDVKD.

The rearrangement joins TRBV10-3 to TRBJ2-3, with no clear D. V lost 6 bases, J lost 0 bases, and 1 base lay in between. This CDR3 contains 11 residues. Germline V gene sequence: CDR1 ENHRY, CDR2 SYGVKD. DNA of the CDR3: TGTGCCATCAGGAGCACAGATACGCAGTATTTT. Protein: CAIRSTDTQYF.

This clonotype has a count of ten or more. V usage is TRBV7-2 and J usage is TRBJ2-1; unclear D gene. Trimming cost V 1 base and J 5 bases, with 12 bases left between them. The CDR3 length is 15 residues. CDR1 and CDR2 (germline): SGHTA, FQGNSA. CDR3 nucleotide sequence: TGTGCCAGCAGCTTAGTAGCATTGGCTGACAATGAGCAGTTCTTC. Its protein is CASSLVALADNEQFF.

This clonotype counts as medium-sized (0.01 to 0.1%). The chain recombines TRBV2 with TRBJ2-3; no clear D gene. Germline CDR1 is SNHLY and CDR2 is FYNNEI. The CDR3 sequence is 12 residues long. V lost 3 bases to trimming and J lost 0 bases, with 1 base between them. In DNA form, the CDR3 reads TGTGCCAGCAGTGAGAGCACAGATACGCAGTATTTT. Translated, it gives CASSESTDTQYF.

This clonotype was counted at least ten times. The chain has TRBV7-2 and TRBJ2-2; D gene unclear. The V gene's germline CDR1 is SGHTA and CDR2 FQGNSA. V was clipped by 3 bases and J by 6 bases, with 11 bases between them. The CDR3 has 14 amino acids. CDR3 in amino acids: CASSFRVGAGELFF. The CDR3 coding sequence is TGTGCCAGCAGCTTTCGTGTGGGTGCCGGGGAGCTGTTTTTT.

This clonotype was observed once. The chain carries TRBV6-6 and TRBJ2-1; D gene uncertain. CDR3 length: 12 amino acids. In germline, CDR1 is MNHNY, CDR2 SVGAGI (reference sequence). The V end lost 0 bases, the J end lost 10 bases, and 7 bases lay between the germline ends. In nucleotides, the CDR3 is TGTGCCAGCAGTTACTCGACCGGGGAGCAGTTCTTC. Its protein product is CASSYSTGEQFF.

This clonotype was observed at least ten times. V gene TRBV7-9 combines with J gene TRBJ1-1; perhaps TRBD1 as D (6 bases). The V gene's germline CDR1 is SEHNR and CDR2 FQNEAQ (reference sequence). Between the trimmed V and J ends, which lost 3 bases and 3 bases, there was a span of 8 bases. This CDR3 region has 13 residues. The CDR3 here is CASSFNRDTEAFF. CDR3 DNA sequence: TGTGCCAGCAGCTTTAACAGGGACACTGAAGCTTTCTTT.

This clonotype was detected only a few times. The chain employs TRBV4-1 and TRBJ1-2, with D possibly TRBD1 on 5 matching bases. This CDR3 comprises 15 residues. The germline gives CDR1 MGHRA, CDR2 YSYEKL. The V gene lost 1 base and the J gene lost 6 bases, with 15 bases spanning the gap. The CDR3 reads CASSQGMGVWNGYTF. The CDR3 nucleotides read TGCGCCAGCAGCCAAGGAATGGGGGTCTGGAATGGCTACACCTTC.

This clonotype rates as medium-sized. This CDR3 reads CAISPGFTSNQPQHF. The CDR3 DNA is TGTGCCATCAGCCCAGGGTTTACTAGCAATCAGCCCCAGCATTTT. The J gene is TRBJ1-5, the V gene TRBV10-3; D possibly corresponds to TRBD1 (5 bases). CDR3 length: 15 residues. Germline V gives CDR1 ENHRY, CDR2 SYGVKD. Trimming left V 6 bases short and J 0 bases short, with 12 bases between.

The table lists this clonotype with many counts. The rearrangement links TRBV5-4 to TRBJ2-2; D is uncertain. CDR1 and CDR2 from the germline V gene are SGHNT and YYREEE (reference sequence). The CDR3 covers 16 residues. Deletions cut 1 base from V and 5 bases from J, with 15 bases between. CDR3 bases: TGTGCCAGCAGCTTGTTTGGGCTCCCCGGAACCGGGGAGCTGTTTTTT. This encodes CASSLFGLPGTGELFF.

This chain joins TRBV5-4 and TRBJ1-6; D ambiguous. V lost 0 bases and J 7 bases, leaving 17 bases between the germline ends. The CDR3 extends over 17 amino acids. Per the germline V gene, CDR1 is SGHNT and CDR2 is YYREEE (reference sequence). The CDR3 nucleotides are TGTGCCAGCAGCTTGGTTTCCAGCACTCGGGCAAATTCACCCCTCCACTTT. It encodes CASSLVSSTRANSPLHF.

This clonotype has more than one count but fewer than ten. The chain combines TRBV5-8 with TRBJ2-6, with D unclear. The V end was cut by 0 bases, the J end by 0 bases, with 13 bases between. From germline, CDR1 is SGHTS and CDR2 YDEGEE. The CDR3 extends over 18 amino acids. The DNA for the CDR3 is TGTGCCAGCAGCTTGGTAGTAATACAGACCTCTGGGGCCAACGTCCTGACTTTC. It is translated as CASSLVVIQTSGANVLTF.

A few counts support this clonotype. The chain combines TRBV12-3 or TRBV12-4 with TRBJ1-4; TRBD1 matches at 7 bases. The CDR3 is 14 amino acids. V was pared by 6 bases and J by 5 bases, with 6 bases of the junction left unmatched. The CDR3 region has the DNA TGTGCCAGCAGAAGGGACAGAACAAATGAAAAACTGTTTTTT. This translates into CASRRDRTNEKLFF.

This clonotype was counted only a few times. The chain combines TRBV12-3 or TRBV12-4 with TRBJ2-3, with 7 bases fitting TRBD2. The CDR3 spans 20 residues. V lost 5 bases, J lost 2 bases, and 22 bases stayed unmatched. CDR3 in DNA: TGTGCCAGCAGTCCTCCCCCGGGGAGGGAGCGATTCCTGAACACAGATACGCAGTATTTT. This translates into CASSPPPGRERFLNTDTQYF.